Below are 17 T cell receptor beta chains sequenced from a single sample in a study of T cells in Graves' hyperthyroidism and ophthalmopathy. TCR beta CDR3 sequences were amplified from RNA transcripts. In the first-round RT-PCR of the TCR CDR3, the HTBI primer set was used. TCRdb passed the multiplex PCR reads through MiXCR, listing each CDR3 protein once. The table has about 400,000 distinct CDR3 sequences, about 15% seen once. Sequences were obtained from blood. The source of these receptors is a man between 18 and 35 years old with Graves' ophthalmopathy.

The CDR3 sequence is CASSPGPIETGELFF. The CDR3 DNA follows: TGCGCCAGCAGCCCCGGACCCATCGAAACCGGGGAGCTGTTTTTT. This chain uses TRBV4-1 with TRBJ2-2; no firm D call. Germline V gene data show CDR1 as MGHRA and CDR2 as YSYEKL. This CDR3 has 15 residues. The V and J ends lost 4 bases and 5 bases respectively, with 14 bases between them.

This clonotype has at least ten counts. The chain couples TRBV2 to TRBJ1-2; no clear D. Germline assignment: CDR1 SNHLY and CDR2 FYNNEI. This CDR3 spans 15 amino acids. Trimming cost V 8 bases and J 6 bases, with 22 bases left between them. In DNA form, the CDR3 reads TGTGCCAGCGAAACTCGGAGAGGAGGGAGGAATGGCTACACCTTC. Residues: CASETRRGGRNGYTF.

J is TRBJ2-2 and V is TRBV5-1; maybe TRBD1 (6 bases). The CDR3 runs 13 residues. Trimming stripped 8 bases from V and 7 bases from J, with 15 bases between. Germline CDR1 is SGHRS and CDR2 is YFSETQ. DNA for the CDR3: TGCGCCAGTACCGGGACACTTCGCGGGGAGCTGTTTTTT. Its translation: CASTGTLRGELFF.

A few counts support this clonotype. This sequence joins TRBV3-1 and TRBJ2-7, with TRBD1 matching over 9 bases. Germline loops: CDR1 LGHDT, CDR2 YNNKEL (reference sequence). This CDR3 has 15 residues. V was pared by 4 bases and J by 5 bases, with 9 bases of the junction left unmatched. As DNA, the CDR3 is TGTGCCAGCAGCCCAGGGACAGGGATAAGGAACGAGCAGTACTTC. Encoded protein: CASSPGTGIRNEQYF.

This clonotype was counted ten times or more. One end of the junction varies from germline; a read error may be responsible. The gene calls are TRBV4-1 and TRBJ2-4; D ambiguous. CDR1 and CDR2 (germline): MGHRA, YSYEKL. The CDR3 is 11 residues long. The CDR3 DNA follows: TGCGCCAGCAGTCAAGGGAATACTCAGTACTTC. Translating it yields CASSQGNTQYF.

This clonotype was recorded many times. The J gene is TRBJ1-1, the V gene TRBV5-1; 9 positions match TRBD1. Germline CDR1 is SGHRS and CDR2 is YFSETQ. The CDR3 is 14 residues long. V lost 4 bases and J lost 5; bases outside the gene matches: 6. As DNA, the CDR3 is TGCGCCAGCAGCCGGGACAGGGTAGGGACTGAAGCTTTCTTT. It is translated as CASSRDRVGTEAFF.

This clonotype was seen many times. V and J are TRBV20-1 and TRBJ2-7; 13 positions match TRBD2. The CDR3 length is 17 residues. With V trimmed by 0 bases and J by 2 bases, 7 bases remained unmatched. CDR1 is DFQATT and CDR2 is SNEGSKA in the germline V gene (reference sequence). Here the CDR3 reads CSARDPSGTSGTYEQYF. DNA for the CDR3: TGCAGTGCTAGAGATCCCTCCGGGACTAGCGGGACCTACGAGCAGTACTTC.

The chain couples TRBV2 to TRBJ2-1, with 12 bases matching TRBD2. The length of the CDR3 is 16 residues. V lost 6 bases, J lost 1 base, and 4 bases stayed unmatched. The germline V gene has CDR1 SNHLY and CDR2 FYNNEI. The CDR3 sequence: CASRWTSGTSYNEQFF. Written as DNA, the CDR3 is TGTGCCAGCAGGTGGACTAGCGGGACGTCCTACAATGAGCAGTTCTTC.

This clonotype came up many times. The V call is TRBV6-1, the J call TRBJ2-5, with 9 nucleotides matching TRBD2. J was trimmed by 4 bases and V by 4 bases; bases with no gene match: 7. The germline V gene has CDR1 MNHNS and CDR2 SASEGT. This CDR3 has 15 amino acids. The CDR3 bases are TGTGCCAGCAGTGGGCGGGGGGGCGAGAGAGAGACCCAGTACTTC. Amino acid sequence: CASSGRGGERETQYF.

This clonotype has a count of ten or more. J is TRBJ1-5 and V is TRBV12-3 or TRBV12-4, with 7 bases aligning to TRBD1. The V segment lost 2 bases and the J segment 2 bases; nucleotides outside the gene matches: 3. CDR3 length equals 15 residues. The CDR3 loop reads CASSLWTGGNQPQHF. The CDR3 bases are TGTGCCAGCAGTTTATGGACAGGAGGCAATCAGCCCCAGCATTTT.

This clonotype came up many times. The genes are TRBV18 and TRBJ1-1; 7 bases are a match to TRBD1. This CDR3 comprises 13 residues. V was pared by 5 bases and J by 3 bases, with 3 bases of the junction left unmatched. Germline CDR1 KGHSH, CDR2 LQKENI. The CDR3 protein is CASSTGTDTEAFF. CDR3 bases: TGTGCCAGCTCAACAGGGACAGACACTGAAGCTTTCTTT.

This clonotype has a handful of counts. This chain joins TRBV6-1 and TRBJ2-4; 10 nucleotides agree with TRBD2. The J segment lost 1 base and the V segment lost 6 bases, leaving 6 bases of the junction unmatched. Germline V CDR1 and CDR2: MNHNS, SASEGT. The CDR3 consists of 16 residues. CDR3 residues: CASSPGTSVAKNIQYF. The CDR3 bases are TGTGCCAGCAGCCCAGGGACTAGCGTTGCCAAAAACATTCAGTACTTC.

This clonotype was recorded at least ten times. The genes are TRBV30 and TRBJ2-7; 7 nucleotides match TRBD2. The CDR3 loop spans 12 amino acids. Germline values: CDR1 GTSNPN, CDR2 SVGIG (reference sequence). With V trimmed by 2 bases and J by 5 bases, 3 bases remained unmatched. This chain's CDR3 is CAWSLSGDEQYF. The CDR3 DNA reads TGTGCCTGGAGTCTGAGCGGGGACGAGCAGTACTTC.

The chain recombines TRBV2 with TRBJ1-4; D perhaps matches TRBD1 (6 bases). From germline, CDR1 is SNHLY and CDR2 FYNNEI. This CDR3 is 15 amino acids long. The V gene lost 8 bases and the J gene lost 0 bases, with 13 bases spanning the gap. CDR3 sequence reads: CASGEGVSTNEKLFF. The DNA for the CDR3 is TGTGCCAGCGGGGAGGGGGTTTCAACTAATGAAAAACTGTTTTTT.

The chain joins TRBV27 to TRBJ1-1, with D possibly TRBD1 on 6 matching bases. Trimming shortened V by 5 bases and J by 1 base, and 11 bases separated the two germline ends. CDR1 is MNHEY and CDR2 is SMNVEV in the germline V gene (reference sequence). The CDR3 has 14 amino acids. CDR3 bases: TGTGCCAGCAGTCTCGGACAGAGGAACACTGAAGCTTTCTTT. Translation: CASSLGQRNTEAFF.

This clonotype was counted many times. The chain couples TRBV7-8 to TRBJ2-3, with a weak D call TRBD2 (5 bases). The CDR3 has 16 amino acids. V was clipped by 0 bases and J by 4 bases, with 14 bases between them. Per germline, CDR1 SGHVS and CDR2 FQNEAQ. The CDR3 loop reads CASSLARVVWSDTQYF. CDR3 coding DNA: TGTGCCAGCAGCTTAGCGCGGGTTGTTTGGTCAGATACGCAGTATTTT.

This clonotype was counted only a few times. It may be a read error: a sequence one base away is much more abundant. CDR3 sequence (DNA): TGCGCCAGCAGCTTGGCCCCAGACGGAGCCTTCGAGCAGTACTTC. Its protein is CASSLAPDGAFEQYF. The genes are TRBV5-1 and TRBJ2-7, with D unclear. The V end was cut by 0 bases, the J end by 6 bases, with 16 bases between. The CDR3 contains 15 residues. Looked up from germline, CDR1 is SGHRS and CDR2 is YFSETQ.